The 9 T cell receptor beta chains listed next were all sequenced from one sample in a study of blood T cell repertoires in COVID-19 (dated by TCRdb to between 2020 and 2021). The library was made by the immunoSEQ multiplex PCR assay. The table was pulled from immuneACCESS by TCRdb, which kept in-frame rearrangements only. Such tables lose some clones; where checked, under half of the loss comes from unresolved V genes, and the rest has no known cause. In this sample the table shows around 88,000 clones, 90% of which occur a single time. Approximately 1.8% of the sample is in the top ten clones. The sample comprised peripheral blood. The receptors stem from a man in his 60s with acute or convalescent COVID-19.

This chain links TRBV27 with TRBJ2-3, with D maybe TRBD2 (5 bases). The V gene's germline CDR1 is MNHEY and CDR2 SMNVEV (reference sequence). This CDR3 has 17 amino acids. V was pared by 1 base and J by 1 base, with 15 bases between. The DNA for the CDR3 is TGTGCCAGCAGTTTATACTTCTTAGCGACGGGCACAGATACGCAGTATTTT. Its translation: CASSLYFLATGTDTQYF.

The rearrangement uses TRBV5-8 and TRBJ2-2; the match to TRBD1 covers 9 bases. The germline V gene encodes CDR1 SGHTS and CDR2 YDEGEE. This CDR3 is built from 16 residues. Losses at the gene ends were 5 bases for V and 5 bases for J; bases not matched to a gene: 10. Written as DNA, the CDR3 is TGTGCCAGCAGACCTACAGGGGGCAGTGGGACCGGGGAGCTGTTTTTT. As protein: CASRPTGGSGTGELFF.

This clone was seen once. J is TRBJ1-1 and V is TRBV7-2, with 8 bases lining up with TRBD1. The CDR3 has 15 amino acids. The junction had 5 bases not matched to a gene; V was cut back by 1 base and J by 4 bases. CDR1 and CDR2 from the germline V gene are SGHTA and FQGNSA. CDR3 nucleotide sequence: TGTGCCAGCAGCTTAGTTCCCACAGGGGGCACTGAAGCTTTCTTT. Protein: CASSLVPTGGTEAFF.

The chain carries TRBV5-1 and TRBJ1-1, with 7 bases that match TRBD1. Germline CDR1 and CDR2: SGHRS and YFSETQ. This CDR3 region has 13 residues. After removal of 4 bases from V and 6 bases from J, the junction contained 6 bases not matched to a gene. The CDR3 sequence is CASSGMTGSEAFF. CDR3 coding DNA: TGCGCCAGCAGCGGAATGACAGGGTCTGAAGCTTTCTTT.

This chain links TRBV7-2 with TRBJ1-3; possibly TRBD1 for D (5 bases). The CDR3 sequence is 16 residues long. CDR1 SGHTA and CDR2 FQGNSA come from the germline V gene. Trimming shortened V by 5 bases and J by 1 base, and 15 bases separated the two germline ends. The CDR3 here is CASSTEPQGSGNTIYF. CDR3 nucleotides: TGTGCCAGCAGCACCGAACCCCAGGGATCTGGAAACACCATATATTTT.

The chain employs TRBV4-2 and TRBJ2-5; TRBD2 agrees at 7 bases. The CDR3 spans 14 residues. Per germline, CDR1 LGHNA and CDR2 YNFKEQ. After removal of 5 bases from V and 4 bases from J, the junction contained 7 bases not matched to a gene. For the CDR3, the DNA is TGTGCCAGCAGCGAATCCTTAGCGGGAGAGACCCAGTACTTC. This sequence encodes CASSESLAGETQYF.

This clone was seen a single time. V usage is TRBV5-1 and J usage is TRBJ2-7; 7 bases fit TRBD1. Germline CDR1 reads SGHRS; CDR2 reads YFSETQ. J was trimmed by 3 bases and V by 4 bases; bases with no gene match: 7. The CDR3 is made up of 14 amino acids. The CDR3 DNA follows: TGCGCCAGCAGCCTCGTAGGGACAGTCTACGAGCAGTACTTC. Protein product: CASSLVGTVYEQYF. Combining the CDR3 with reference TRBV5-1 and TRBJ2-7 gives the whole variable domain KAGVTQTPRYLIKTRGQQVTLSCSPISGHRSVSWYQQTPGQGLQFLFEYFSETQRNKGNFPGRFSGRQFSNSRSEMNVSTLELGDSALYLCASSLVGTVYEQYFGPGTRLTVT.

In this sample, this clone is medium-sized. The genes are TRBV5-1 and TRBJ2-5, with TRBD1 identical over 12 bases. Trimming at V came to 0 bases and at J to 5 bases, leaving 11 bases not matched to a gene. The germline V gene encodes CDR1 SGHRS and CDR2 YFSETQ. This CDR3 is 18 amino acids long. CDR3 sequence: CASSLAIKGQGAWETQYF. In DNA, the CDR3 is TGCGCCAGCAGCTTGGCGATAAAGGGACAGGGGGCATGGGAGACCCAGTACTTC.

This clone was detected only a few times. The chain recombines TRBV7-2 with TRBJ2-2; D might be TRBD1 (6 bases). Germline CDR1 and CDR2: SGHTA and FQGNSA. Trimming cost V 5 bases and J 8 bases, with 15 bases left between them. The CDR3 extends over 14 amino acids. The CDR3 sequence is CASSTGQATGELFF. In nucleotides, the CDR3 is TGTGCCAGCAGCACGGGACAAGCTACAGGGGAGCTGTTTTTT.